Listed below are T cell receptor beta chains from one sample, sequenced in a study of beta chain features in type 1 diabetes. Libraries were prepared by immunoSEQ multiplex PCR; TCRdb keeps only in-frame clonotypes and omits some of them. The table has about 170,000 clones, 7.8% seen once; the top ten hold approximately 0.93%. Sequencing was carried out using central memory CD4+ T cells from blood. All receptors derive from a middle-aged woman with type 1 diabetes. Both conserved end residues are part of each CDR3. D genes are given only for firm matches. Some rows have no size entry. The others give once, few or many, or a class for an expanded clone.

d_gene,j_gene,abundance,v_gene,CDR3nt,CDR3aa
.,TRBJ1-6,few,TRBV7-2,TGTGCCAGCAGCCCAAGGGGTGGGAATAATTCACCCCTCCACTTT,CASSPRGGNNSPLHF
.,TRBJ2-1,.,TRBV10-3,TGTGCCACGGAAGGGCCGGAGGTCGAACAGTTCTTC,CATEGPEVEQFF
.,TRBJ2-2,few,TRBV5-1,TGCGCCAGCAGCTTTGGGCAGGGACAAGCCGGGGAGCTGTTTTTT,CASSFGQGQAGELFF
TRBD1,TRBJ2-6,few,TRBV4-3,TGCGCCAGCAGCCCCGGGACAGTCTCTGGGGCCAACGTCCTGACTTTC,CASSPGTVSGANVLTF
.,TRBJ1-2,.,TRBV27,TGTGCCAGCCGACCGGACTCTTCTAACTATGGCTACACCTTC,CASRPDSSNYGYTF
.,TRBJ1-5,few,TRBV7-2,TGTGCCAGCAGCTTAGATGCGGTTGATCAGCCCCAGCATTTT,CASSLDAVDQPQHF
TRBD1,TRBJ1-5,few,TRBV6-6,TGTGCCAGCAGTGACGGGACAGGCCTTTCGCCCCAGCATTTT,CASSDGTGLSPQHF
.,TRBJ2-6,.,TRBV18,TGTGCCAGCTCACCAGTGCAGGATCGCTCTGGGGCCAACGTCCTGACTTTC,CASSPVQDRSGANVLTF
TRBD1,TRBJ1-5,.,TRBV18,TGTGCCAGCTCACCATTAGGGGGCGGACAGCCCCAGCATTTT,CASSPLGGGQPQHF
TRBD1,TRBJ1-2,few,TRBV2,TGTGCCAGCAGTGTAGGGACAGGGTCTGTCTATGGCTACACCTTC,CASSVGTGSVYGYTF
TRBD1,TRBJ1-1,few,TRBV4-3,TGCGCCAGCAGCCAAGGGACAGGGTGGATGAACACTGAAGCTTTCTTT,CASSQGTGWMNTEAFF
TRBD1,TRBJ2-5,few,TRBV7-7,TGTGCTAGCAGCGGAGACAGGGAAGAGACCCAGTACTTC,CASSGDREETQYF
.,TRBJ2-1,few,TRBV7-6,TGTGCCAGCAGCTCCGGGACTGACAATGAGCAGTTCTTC,CASSSGTDNEQFF
TRBD2,TRBJ2-5,.,TRBV7-6,TGTGCCAGCAGCGAAGGACTAGCGGGAGTACGAGAGACCCAGTACTTC,CASSEGLAGVRETQYF
TRBD1,TRBJ1-5,.,TRBV2,TGTGCCAGCAATGTACAGGGGCTGCCCCAGCATTTT,CASNVQGLPQHF
.,TRBJ2-7,few,TRBV27,TGTGCCACCTCCCGGACACCCAGCTCCTACGAGCAGTACTTC,CATSRTPSSYEQYF
.,TRBJ1-1,.,TRBV4-3,TGCGCCAGCAGCCAAGAGGTCCGGGGGAACACTGAAGCTTTCTTT,CASSQEVRGNTEAFF
.,TRBJ2-2,.,TRBV18,TGTGCCAGCTCACCACCAAATAAAATGACAGCGAACACCGGGGAGCTGTTTTTT,CASSPPNKMTANTGELFF
.,TRBJ2-1,.,TRBV2,TGTGCCAGCAAGATGGGGCATTCTGTATCTGAGCAGTTCTTC,CASKMGHSVSEQFF
.,TRBJ1-5,.,TRBV28,TGTGCCAGCAGGAGACCCGGACAGACTAATCAGCCCCAGCATTTT,CASRRPGQTNQPQHF
.,TRBJ2-7,few,TRBV6-1,TGTGCCAGCAGTGACTCACCGCGGTACGAGCAGTACTTC,CASSDSPRYEQYF
.,TRBJ1-1,few,TRBV2,TGTGCCAGCAGGGAGCAGACAGGATTGAACACTGAAGCTTTCTTT,CASREQTGLNTEAFF
.,TRBJ2-7,few,TRBV5-4,TGTGCCAGCAGCCCCGAAGGGTTCGGACGGGGGACCTACGAGCAGTACTTC,CASSPEGFGRGTYEQYF
.,TRBJ2-7,.,TRBV5-1,TGCGCCAGCAGCGATACAGGTTACGAGCAGTACTTC,CASSDTGYEQYF
TRBD2,TRBJ2-3,few,TRBV5-6,TGTGCCAGCAGCCTGACTAGCGGTGGCCAGGATACGCAGTATTTT,CASSLTSGGQDTQYF
.,TRBJ2-2,few,TRBV27,TGTGCCAGCAGTCCTCTACCTAGCAGCTACACCGGGGAGCTGTTTTTT,CASSPLPSSYTGELFF
TRBD1,TRBJ2-7,few,TRBV11-2,TGTGCCAGCAGCTTAGATAGGACAGGGCTTTACGAGCAGTACTTC,CASSLDRTGLYEQYF
TRBD1,TRBJ1-6,few,TRBV27,TGTGCCAGCACTGCCATAGGACAGGGAGATAATTCACCCCTCCACTTT,CASTAIGQGDNSPLHF
TRBD1,TRBJ2-1,many,TRBV19,TGTGCCAGTAGTGTTGGACAGGCCCCTGGTGAGCAGTTCTTC,CASSVGQAPGEQFF
TRBD1,TRBJ1-2,few,TRBV6-1,TGTGCCAGCAGTGCTATGGACAGGGCCCATGGCTACACCTTC,CASSAMDRAHGYTF
TRBD2,TRBJ2-3,.,TRBV28,TGTGCCAGCAGTTTAAAAAGCGGGGCAGATACGCAGTATTTT,CASSLKSGADTQYF
.,TRBJ1-4,.,TRBV4-1,TGTGCCAGCAGCCAGACTACAGGGACGGCTAATGAAAAACTGTTTTTT,CASSQTTGTANEKLFF
TRBD1,TRBJ2-5,few,TRBV23-1,TGCGCCAGCAGTCGCCTCCCGGGACAGGGGGCTCTTGAGACCCAGTACTTC,CASSRLPGQGALETQYF
.,TRBJ1-1,few,TRBV4-1,TGCGCCAGCAGCATACGGGACACCCGGAACACTGAAGCTTTCTTT,CASSIRDTRNTEAFF
.,TRBJ2-2,.,TRBV6-5,TGTGCCAGCAACCGGCAGGGGTCAAACACCGGGGAGCTGTTTTTT,CASNRQGSNTGELFF
.,TRBJ1-2,.,TRBV9,TGTGCCAGCAGCCCCCAAGGAGGGAATGGCTACACCTTC,CASSPQGGNGYTF
.,TRBJ1-2,.,TRBV28,TGTGCCAGCAGTCTCTCTTACAGGGCGGCTGGCTACACCTTC,CASSLSYRAAGYTF
TRBD1,TRBJ1-5,.,TRBV2,TGTGCCAGCAGTGAGAGTACAGGGGATCAGCCCCAGCATTTT,CASSESTGDQPQHF
TRBD1,TRBJ2-5,.,TRBV5-1,TGCGCCAGCAGCTTGGGGAGGACAGGAGGAGAGACCCAGTACTTC,CASSLGRTGGETQYF
.,TRBJ2-3,.,TRBV19,TGTGCCAGTTCTCGACAGGACACAGATACGCAGTATTTT,CASSRQDTDTQYF
.,TRBJ2-1,.,TRBV28,TGTGCCAGCAGCACCTCCCAGACATTCGACAATGAGCAGTTCTTC,CASSTSQTFDNEQFF
.,TRBJ1-4,.,TRBV4-1,TGCGCCAGCAGCCAAGTCGGCAGGGTCGGCGAAAAACTGTTTTTT,CASSQVGRVGEKLFF
.,TRBJ1-1,few,TRBV6-6,TGTGCCAGCAGCCTACAGGGGAACACTGAAGCTTTCTTT,CASSLQGNTEAFF
TRBD1,TRBJ1-4,.,TRBV2,TGTGCCAGCAGTTTACAGGGGTTTGAGAAAAAACTGTTTTTT,CASSLQGFEKKLFF
.,TRBJ2-1,few,TRBV5-1,TGCGCCAGCAGCCCGGGGGACAATGAGCAGTTCTTC,CASSPGDNEQFF
TRBD2,TRBJ2-3,few,TRBV4-1,TGCGCCAGCAGCCAAGGTCGGCGGGAGGGCCATCGAGATACGCAGTATTTT,CASSQGRREGHRDTQYF
.,TRBJ1-1,few,TRBV7-8,TGTGCCAGCAGCTTACGGGGTTCTAGAGCTTTCTTT,CASSLRGSRAFF
TRBD1,TRBJ1-1,.,TRBV19,TGTGCCAGTAGTATACAAGGGACAGGGGGCGACGCTTTCTTT,CASSIQGTGGDAFF